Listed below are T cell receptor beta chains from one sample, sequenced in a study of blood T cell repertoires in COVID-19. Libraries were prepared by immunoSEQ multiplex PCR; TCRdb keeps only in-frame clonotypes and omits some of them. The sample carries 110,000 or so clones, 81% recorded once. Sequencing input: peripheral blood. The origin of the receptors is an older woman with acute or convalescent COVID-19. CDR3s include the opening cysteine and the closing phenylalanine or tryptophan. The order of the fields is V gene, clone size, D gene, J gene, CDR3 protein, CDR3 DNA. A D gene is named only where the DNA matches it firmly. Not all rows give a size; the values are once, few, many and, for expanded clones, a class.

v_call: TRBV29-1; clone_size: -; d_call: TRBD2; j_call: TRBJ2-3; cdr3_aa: CSVRAPRLAGGTDTQYF; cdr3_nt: TGCAGCGTTCGAGCTCCACGACTAGCGGGAGGGACAGATACGCAGTATTTT
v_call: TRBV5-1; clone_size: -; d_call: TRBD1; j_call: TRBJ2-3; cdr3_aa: CASSLRQGMGAADTQYF; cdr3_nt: TGCGCCAGCAGCCTAAGACAGGGAATGGGGGCGGCAGATACGCAGTATTTT
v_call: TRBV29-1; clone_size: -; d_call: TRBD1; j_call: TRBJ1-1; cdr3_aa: CSLAARGSNTEAFF; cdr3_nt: TGCAGCCTTGCGGCCAGGGGGTCGAACACTGAAGCTTTCTTT
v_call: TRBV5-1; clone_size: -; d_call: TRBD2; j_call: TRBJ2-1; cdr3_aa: CASSPPLAGRPNEQFF; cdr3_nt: TGCGCCAGCAGCCCTCCACTAGCGGGAAGGCCCAATGAGCAGTTCTTC
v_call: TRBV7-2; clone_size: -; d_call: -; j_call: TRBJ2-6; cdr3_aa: CAFGPANVLTF; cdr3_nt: TGTGCCTTTGGGCCGGCCAACGTCCTGACTTTC
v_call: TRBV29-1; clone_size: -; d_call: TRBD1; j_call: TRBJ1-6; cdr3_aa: CREEPGQCYDNNSPLHF; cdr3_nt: TGCAGGGAAGAGCCGGGACAGTGTTATGACAATAATTCACCCCTCCACTTT
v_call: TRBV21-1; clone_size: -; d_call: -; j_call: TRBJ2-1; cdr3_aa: CASSKGPGFGWTGGDNEQFF; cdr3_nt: TGTGCCAGCAGCAAAGGACCAGGGTTCGGCTGGACCGGGGGGGACAATGAGCAGTTCTTC
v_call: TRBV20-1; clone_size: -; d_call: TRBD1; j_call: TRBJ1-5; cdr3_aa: CSASEGTAQGQPQHF; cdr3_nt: TGCAGTGCTAGTGAAGGGACAGCTCAGGGACAGCCCCAGCATTTT
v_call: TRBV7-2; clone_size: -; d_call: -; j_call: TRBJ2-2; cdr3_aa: CASSLAVRGTGLLFF; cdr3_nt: TGTGCCAGCAGCTTAGCCGTAAGGGGCACAGGGTTGCTGTTTTTT
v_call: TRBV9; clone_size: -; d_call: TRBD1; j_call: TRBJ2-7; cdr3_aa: CASSPRTGTLYEQYF; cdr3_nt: TGTGCCAGCAGCCCCCGGACAGGGACGCTCTACGAGCAGTACTTC
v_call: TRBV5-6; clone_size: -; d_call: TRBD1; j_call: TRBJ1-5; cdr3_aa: CASSLRTGANQPQHF; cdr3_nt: TGTGCCAGCAGCTTAAGGACAGGGGCTAATCAGCCCCAGCATTTT
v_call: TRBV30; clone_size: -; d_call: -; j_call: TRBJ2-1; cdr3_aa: CAWSAGSSYNEQFF; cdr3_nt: TGTGCCTGGAGTGCGGGGAGCTCCTACAATGAGCAGTTCTTC
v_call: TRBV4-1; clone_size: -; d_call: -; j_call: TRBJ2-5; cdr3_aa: CASSRRVQETQYF; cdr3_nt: TGCGCCAGCAGCCGGAGGGTCCAAGAGACCCAGTACTTC
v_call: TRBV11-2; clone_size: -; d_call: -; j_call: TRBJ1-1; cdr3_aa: CASSSPPQDTEAFF; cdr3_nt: TGTGCCAGCAGCTCCCCCCCCCAGGACACTGAAGCTTTCTTT
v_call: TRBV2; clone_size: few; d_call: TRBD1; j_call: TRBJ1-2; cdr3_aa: CASTVTGGADYGYTF; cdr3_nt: TGTGCCAGCACTGTGACAGGGGGCGCCGACTATGGCTACACCTTC
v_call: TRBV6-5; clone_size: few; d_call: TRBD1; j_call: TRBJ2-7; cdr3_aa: CASSYSRGTGDYEQYF; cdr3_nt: TGTGCCAGCAGTTACTCGAGAGGGACAGGGGACTACGAGCAGTACTTC
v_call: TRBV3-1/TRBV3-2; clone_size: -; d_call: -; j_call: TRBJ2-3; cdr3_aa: CASSLAPVRPVRVGTPDTQYF; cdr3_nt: TGTGCCAGCAGCCTCGCTCCCGTCCGGCCGGTTAGAGTAGGGACACCAGATACGCAGTATTTT
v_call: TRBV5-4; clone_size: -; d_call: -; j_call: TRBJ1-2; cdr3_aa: CASSLEGSFYGYTF; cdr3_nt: TGTGCCAGCAGCTTGGAGGGGTCGTTTTATGGCTACACCTTC
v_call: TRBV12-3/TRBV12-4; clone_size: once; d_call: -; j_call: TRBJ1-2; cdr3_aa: CASSLRGFGYTF; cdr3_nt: TGTGCCAGCAGTTTAAGGGGGTTTGGCTACACCTTC
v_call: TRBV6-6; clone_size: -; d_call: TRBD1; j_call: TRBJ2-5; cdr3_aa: CASSPWTGGQETQYF; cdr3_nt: TGTGCCAGCAGTCCCTGGACAGGGGGCCAAGAGACCCAGTACTTC
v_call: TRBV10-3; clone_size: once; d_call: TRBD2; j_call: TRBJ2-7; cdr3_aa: CAISPSTSGRAGEQYF; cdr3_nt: TGTGCCATCAGTCCCTCAACTAGCGGGAGGGCGGGCGAGCAGTACTTC
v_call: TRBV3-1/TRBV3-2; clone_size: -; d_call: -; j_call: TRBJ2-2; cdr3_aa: CASSQGPGPATGELFF; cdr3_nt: TGTGCCAGCAGCCAGGGCCCCGGCCCGGCAACCGGGGAGCTGTTTTTT